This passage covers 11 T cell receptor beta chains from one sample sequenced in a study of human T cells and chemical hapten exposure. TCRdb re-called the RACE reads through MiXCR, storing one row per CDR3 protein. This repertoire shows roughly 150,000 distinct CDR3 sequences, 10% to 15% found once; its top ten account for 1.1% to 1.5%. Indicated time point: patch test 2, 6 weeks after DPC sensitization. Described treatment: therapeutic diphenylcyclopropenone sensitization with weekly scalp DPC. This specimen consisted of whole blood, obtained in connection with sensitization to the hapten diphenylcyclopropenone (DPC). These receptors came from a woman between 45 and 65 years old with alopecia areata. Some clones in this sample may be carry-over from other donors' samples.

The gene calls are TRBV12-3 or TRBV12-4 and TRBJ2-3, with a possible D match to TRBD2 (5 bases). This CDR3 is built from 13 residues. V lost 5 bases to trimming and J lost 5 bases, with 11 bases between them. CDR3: CASSAHSGDTQYF. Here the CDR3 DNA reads TGTGCCAGCAGTGCTCACAGCGGAGATACGCAGTATTTT.

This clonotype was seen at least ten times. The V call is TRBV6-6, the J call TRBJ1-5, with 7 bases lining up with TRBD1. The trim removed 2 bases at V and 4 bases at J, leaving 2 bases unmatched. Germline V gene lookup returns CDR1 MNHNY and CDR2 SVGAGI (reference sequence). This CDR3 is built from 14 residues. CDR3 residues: CASSYRGRNQPQHF. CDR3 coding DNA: TGTGCCAGCAGTTACAGGGGGCGAAATCAGCCCCAGCATTTT.

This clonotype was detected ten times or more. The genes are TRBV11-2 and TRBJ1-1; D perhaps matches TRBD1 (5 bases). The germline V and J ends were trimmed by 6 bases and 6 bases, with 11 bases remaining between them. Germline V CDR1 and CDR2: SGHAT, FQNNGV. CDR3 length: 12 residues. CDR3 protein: CASRPWGAEAFF. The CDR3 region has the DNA TGTGCCAGCAGGCCCTGGGGGGCTGAAGCTTTCTTT.

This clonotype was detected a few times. CDR3 residues: CASSELGGGSSYEQYF. As DNA, the CDR3 is TGTGCCAGCAGTGAATTGGGGGGAGGGAGCTCCTACGAGCAGTACTTC. The rearrangement links TRBV25-1 to TRBJ2-7, with 7 bases matching TRBD2. The CDR3 runs 16 residues. The trim removed 1 base at V and 0 bases at J, leaving 6 bases unmatched. Per germline, CDR1 MGHDK and CDR2 SYGVNS.

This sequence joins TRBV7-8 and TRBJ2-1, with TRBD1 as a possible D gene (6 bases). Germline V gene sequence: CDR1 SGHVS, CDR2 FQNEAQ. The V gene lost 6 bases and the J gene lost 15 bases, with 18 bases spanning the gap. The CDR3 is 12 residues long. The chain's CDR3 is CASSYSGQGRFF. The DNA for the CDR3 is TGTGCCAGCAGTTATTCGGGGCAGGGGCGGTTCTTC.

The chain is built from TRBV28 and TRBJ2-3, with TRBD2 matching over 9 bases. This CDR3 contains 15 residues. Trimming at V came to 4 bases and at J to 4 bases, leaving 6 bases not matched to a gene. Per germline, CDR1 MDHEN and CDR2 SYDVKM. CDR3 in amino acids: CASSSGGGDSDTQYF. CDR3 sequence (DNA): TGTGCCAGCAGTTCGGGCGGGGGGGATTCAGATACGCAGTATTTT.

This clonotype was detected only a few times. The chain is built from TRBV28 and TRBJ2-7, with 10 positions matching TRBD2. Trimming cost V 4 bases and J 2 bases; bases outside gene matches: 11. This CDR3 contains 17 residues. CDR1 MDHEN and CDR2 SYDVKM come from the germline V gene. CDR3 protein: CASSSPAGTSAPYEQYF. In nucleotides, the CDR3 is TGTGCCAGCAGTTCCCCCGCCGGGACTAGCGCTCCCTACGAGCAGTACTTC.

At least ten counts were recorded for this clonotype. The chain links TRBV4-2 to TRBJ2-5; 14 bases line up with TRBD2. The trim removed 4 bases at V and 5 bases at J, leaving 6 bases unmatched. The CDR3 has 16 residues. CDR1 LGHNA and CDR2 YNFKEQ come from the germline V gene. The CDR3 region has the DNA TGTGCCAGCAGCCCTGGGACTAGCGGGAGAGGTGAGACCCAGTACTTC. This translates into CASSPGTSGRGETQYF.

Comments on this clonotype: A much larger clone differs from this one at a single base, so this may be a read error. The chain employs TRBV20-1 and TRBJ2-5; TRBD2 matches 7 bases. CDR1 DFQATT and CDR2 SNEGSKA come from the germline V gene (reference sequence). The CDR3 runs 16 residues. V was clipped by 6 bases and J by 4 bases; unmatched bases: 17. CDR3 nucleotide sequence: TGCAGTGCGGGGAGGGGTGTGGGGAGATCTGGAGAGACCCAGTACTTC. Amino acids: CSAGRGVGRSGETQYF.

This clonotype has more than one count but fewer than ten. CDR3 DNA sequence: TGTGCCAGCAGCGTAGAGGCAGGGGCCGAGCAGTACTTC. This translates into CASSVEAGAEQYF. The chain recombines TRBV9 with TRBJ2-7; perhaps TRBD1 as D (6 bases). CDR1 and CDR2 from the germline V gene are SGDLS and YYNGEE. The CDR3 has 13 amino acids. V lost 0 bases, J lost 6 bases, and 10 bases lay in between.

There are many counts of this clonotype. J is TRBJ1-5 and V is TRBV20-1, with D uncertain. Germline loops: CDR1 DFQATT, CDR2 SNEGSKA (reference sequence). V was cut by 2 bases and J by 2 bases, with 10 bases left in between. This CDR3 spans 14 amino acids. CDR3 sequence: CSARTHGGNQPQHF. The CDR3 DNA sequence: TGCAGTGCTAGAACCCATGGAGGCAATCAGCCCCAGCATTTT.